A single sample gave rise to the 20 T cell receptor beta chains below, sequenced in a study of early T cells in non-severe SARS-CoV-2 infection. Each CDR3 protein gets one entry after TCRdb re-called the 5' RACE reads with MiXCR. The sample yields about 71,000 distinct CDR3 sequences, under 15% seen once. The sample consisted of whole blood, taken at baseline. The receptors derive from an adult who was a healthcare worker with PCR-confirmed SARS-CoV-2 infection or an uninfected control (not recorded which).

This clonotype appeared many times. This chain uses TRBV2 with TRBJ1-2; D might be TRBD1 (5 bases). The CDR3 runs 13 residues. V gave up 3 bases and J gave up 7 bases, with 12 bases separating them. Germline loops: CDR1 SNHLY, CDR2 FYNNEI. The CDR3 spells CASSEPGAFGYTF. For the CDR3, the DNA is TGTGCCAGCAGTGAGCCCGGGGCCTTTGGCTACACCTTC. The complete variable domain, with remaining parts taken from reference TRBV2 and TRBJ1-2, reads EPEVTQTPSHQVTQMGQEVILRCVPISNHLYFYWYRQILGQKVEFLVSFYNNEISEKSEIFDDQFSVERPDGSNFTLKIRSTKLEDSAMYFCASSEPGAFGYTFGSGTRLTVV.

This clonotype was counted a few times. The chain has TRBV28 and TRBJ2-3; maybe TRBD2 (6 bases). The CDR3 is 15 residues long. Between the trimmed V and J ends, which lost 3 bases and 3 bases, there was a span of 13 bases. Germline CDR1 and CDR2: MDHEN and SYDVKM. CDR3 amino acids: CASSFLGGGTDTQYF. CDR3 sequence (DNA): TGTGCCAGCAGTTTCCTGGGGGGAGGAACAGATACGCAGTATTTT.

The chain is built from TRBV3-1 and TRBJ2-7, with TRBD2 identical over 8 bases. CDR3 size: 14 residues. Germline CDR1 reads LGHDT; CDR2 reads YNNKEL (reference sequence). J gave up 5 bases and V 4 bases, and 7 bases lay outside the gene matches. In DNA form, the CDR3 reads TGTGCCAGCAGCCGTAGCGGGGTCTGGAACGAGCAGTACTTC. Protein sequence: CASSRSGVWNEQYF.

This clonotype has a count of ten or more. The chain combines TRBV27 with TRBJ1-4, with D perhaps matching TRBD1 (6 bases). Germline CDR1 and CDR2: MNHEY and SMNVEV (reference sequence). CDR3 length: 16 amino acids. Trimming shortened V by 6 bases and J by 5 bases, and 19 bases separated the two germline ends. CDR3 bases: TGTGCCAGCAGCCAGTTTGGGGTAACAGGGAATGAAAAACTGTTTTTT. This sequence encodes CASSQFGVTGNEKLFF.

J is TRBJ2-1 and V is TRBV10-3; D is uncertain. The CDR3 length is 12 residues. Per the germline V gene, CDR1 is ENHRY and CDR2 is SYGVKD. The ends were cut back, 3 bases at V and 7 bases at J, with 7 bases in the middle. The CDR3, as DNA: TGTGCCATCAGTGACAGCCTGAATGAGCAGTTCTTC. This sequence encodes CAISDSLNEQFF.

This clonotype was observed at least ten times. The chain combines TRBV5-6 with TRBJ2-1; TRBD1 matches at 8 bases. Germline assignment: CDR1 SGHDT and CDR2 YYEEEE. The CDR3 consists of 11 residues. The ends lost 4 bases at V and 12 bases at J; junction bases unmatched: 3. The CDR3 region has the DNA TGTGCCAGCAGCACGACAGGGGTGCAGTTCTTC. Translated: CASSTTGVQFF.

CDR3 nucleotides: TGTGCCAGCAGCTTTGGAGGGGACGAGGCTTTCTTT. The encoded protein is CASSFGGDEAFF. The J gene is TRBJ1-1, the V gene TRBV11-2; TRBD1 might be the D (5 bases). CDR1 is SGHAT and CDR2 is FQNNGV in the germline V gene. The germline V and J ends were trimmed by 3 bases and 11 bases, with 13 bases remaining between them. The CDR3 is 12 residues long.

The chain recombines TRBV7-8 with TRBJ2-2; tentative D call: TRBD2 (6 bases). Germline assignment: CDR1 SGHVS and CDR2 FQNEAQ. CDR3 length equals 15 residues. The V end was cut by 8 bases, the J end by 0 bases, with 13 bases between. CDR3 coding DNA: TGTGCCAGCGGCATAGCGGTTACGAACACCGGGGAGCTGTTTTTT. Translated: CASGIAVTNTGELFF.

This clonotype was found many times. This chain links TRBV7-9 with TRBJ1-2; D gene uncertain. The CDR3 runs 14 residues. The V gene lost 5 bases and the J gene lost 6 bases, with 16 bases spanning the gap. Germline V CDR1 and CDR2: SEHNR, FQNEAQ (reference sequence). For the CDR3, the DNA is TGTGCCAGCAGCCAAGACGGAGGAGGCAATGGCTACACCTTC. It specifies CASSQDGGGNGYTF.

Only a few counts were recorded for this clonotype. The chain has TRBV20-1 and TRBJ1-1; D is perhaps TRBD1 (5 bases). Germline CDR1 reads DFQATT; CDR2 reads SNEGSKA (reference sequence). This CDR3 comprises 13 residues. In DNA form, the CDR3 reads TGCATACCTAGGGGCGCGCCCGACACTGAAGCTTTCTTT. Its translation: CIPRGAPDTEAFF.

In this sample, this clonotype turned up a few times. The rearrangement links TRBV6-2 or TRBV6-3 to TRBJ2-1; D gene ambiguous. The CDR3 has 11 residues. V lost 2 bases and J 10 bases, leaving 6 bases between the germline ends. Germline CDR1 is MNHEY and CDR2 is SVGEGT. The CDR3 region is CASSYPREQFF. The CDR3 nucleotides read TGTGCCAGCAGTTACCCCCGGGAGCAGTTCTTC.

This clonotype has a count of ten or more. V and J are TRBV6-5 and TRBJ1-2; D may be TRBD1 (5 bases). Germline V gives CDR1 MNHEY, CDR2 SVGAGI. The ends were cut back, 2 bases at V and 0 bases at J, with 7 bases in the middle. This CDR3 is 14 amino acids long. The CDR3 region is CASSYDSANYGYTF. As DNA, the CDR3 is TGTGCCAGCAGTTACGACAGCGCTAACTATGGCTACACCTTC.

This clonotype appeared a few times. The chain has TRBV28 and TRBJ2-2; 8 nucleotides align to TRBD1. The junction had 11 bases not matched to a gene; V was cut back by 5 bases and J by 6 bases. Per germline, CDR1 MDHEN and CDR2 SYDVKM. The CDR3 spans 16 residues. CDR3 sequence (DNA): TGTGCCAGCAGTAAGGCAGAACTACAGGGGGCCGGGGAGCTGTTTTTT. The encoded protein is CASSKAELQGAGELFF.

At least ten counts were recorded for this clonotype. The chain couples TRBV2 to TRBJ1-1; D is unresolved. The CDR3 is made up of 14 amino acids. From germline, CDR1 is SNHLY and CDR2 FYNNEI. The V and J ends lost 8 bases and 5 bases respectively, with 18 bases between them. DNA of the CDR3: TGTGCCAGCTGGCTCGTTAAGGCTGGGACTGAAGCTTTCTTT. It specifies CASWLVKAGTEAFF.

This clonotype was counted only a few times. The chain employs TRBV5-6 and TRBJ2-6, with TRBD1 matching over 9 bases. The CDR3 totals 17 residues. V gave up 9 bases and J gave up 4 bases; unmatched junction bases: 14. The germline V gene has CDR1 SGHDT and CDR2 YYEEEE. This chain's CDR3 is CATKQGALRLGANVLTF. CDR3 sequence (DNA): TGTGCCACCAAACAGGGGGCGTTACGGCTCGGGGCCAACGTCCTGACTTTC.

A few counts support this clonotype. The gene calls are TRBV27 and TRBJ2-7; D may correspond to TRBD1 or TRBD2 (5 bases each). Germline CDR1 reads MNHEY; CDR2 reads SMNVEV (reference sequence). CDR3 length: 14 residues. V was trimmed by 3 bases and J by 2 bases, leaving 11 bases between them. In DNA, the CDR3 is TGTGCCAGCAGTTTGGTTGGGGGACCCTACGAGCAGTACTTC. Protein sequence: CASSLVGGPYEQYF.

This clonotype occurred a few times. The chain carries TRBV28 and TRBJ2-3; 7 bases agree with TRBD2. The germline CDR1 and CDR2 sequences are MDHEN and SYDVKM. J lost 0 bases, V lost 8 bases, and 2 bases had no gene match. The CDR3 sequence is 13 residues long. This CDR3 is CASWDYSTDTQYF. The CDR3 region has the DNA TGTGCCAGCTGGGACTACAGCACAGATACGCAGTATTTT.

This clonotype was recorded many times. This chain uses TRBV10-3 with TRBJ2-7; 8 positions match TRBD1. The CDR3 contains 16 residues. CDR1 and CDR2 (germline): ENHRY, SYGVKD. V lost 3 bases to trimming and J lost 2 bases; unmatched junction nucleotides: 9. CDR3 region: CAISDTDRGRPYEQYF. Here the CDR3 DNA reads TGTGCCATCAGTGACACAGACAGGGGAAGGCCCTACGAGCAGTACTTC.

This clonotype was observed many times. DNA for the CDR3: TGTGCCACCAGTGCCACCCCGCTCACAGGTTTGGGCGAGACCCAGTACTTC. It is translated as CATSATPLTGLGETQYF. The chain has TRBV24-1 and TRBJ2-5; D perhaps matches TRBD1 (5 bases). V lost 5 bases and J lost 5, with 23 bases in between. There are 17 residues in the CDR3. Germline CDR1 reads KGHDR; CDR2 reads SFDVKD.

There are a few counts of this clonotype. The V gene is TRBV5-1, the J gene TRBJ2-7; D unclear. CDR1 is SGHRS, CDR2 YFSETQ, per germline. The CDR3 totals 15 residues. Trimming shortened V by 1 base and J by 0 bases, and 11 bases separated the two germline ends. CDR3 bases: TGCGCCAGCAGCTTGCACAGTCTGGTCTCCTACGAGCAGTACTTC. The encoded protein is CASSLHSLVSYEQYF.